This T cell receptor (beta chain) was recorded in a study of shared clonotypes between healthy human individuals. Sequenced by immunoSEQ multiplex PCR; TCRdb stores in-frame clones only, minus some. The repertoire consists of roughly 2.2 million clones, with just over 90% occurring once and the leading ten covering 0.39%. Trimming took 1 base from V and 2 from J; bases not matched to a gene: 3. The CDR3 runs to 15 residues. Germline loops: CDR1 LNHDA, CDR2 SQIVND (reference sequence). The chain combines TRBV19 with TRBJ2-7, with 9 bases that match TRBD1. This sequence was found in a man aged 18 to 30 in good health. Some clones in this sample may be carry-over from other donors' samples. The sequenced sample consisted of naive CD4+ T cells from PBMCs. Stated subset: CD45RA+ positively selected. Here the CDR3 reads CASSIAGTGTYEQYF. In DNA, the CDR3 is TGTGCCAGTAGTATAGCCGGGACAGGGACCTACGAGCAGTACTTC.